Listed below are T cell receptor beta chains from one sample, sequenced in a study of a mutant IDH1 vaccine in newly diagnosed glioma. The assay was immunoSEQ multiplex PCR, and TCRdb's table has in-frame clones only and misses some. The table lists 20,000 or so clones, approximately 85% of them singletons. The sequenced sample was PBMCs, obtained from a glioma patient treated with radiotherapy, temozolomide or both. These receptor sequences come from a middle-aged man with glioma. Each CDR3 is given with its conserved first and last residue. The D gene is left open where the match is weak. Size is stated for part of the rows, as once, few or many counts, or as a class when the clone is expanded.

V gene,clone size,J gene,D gene,CDR3 protein
TRBV19,-,TRBJ1-4,-,CASSGTGLNEKLFF
TRBV14,-,TRBJ1-4,-,CASSQDLGGLRREKLFF
TRBV6-1,-,TRBJ2-6,-,CASRDSSSGANVLTF
TRBV6-1,-,TRBJ1-6,TRBD1,CASSHRDRNNSPLHF
TRBV11-2,once,TRBJ1-4,TRBD1,CASSTNRGSNEKLFF
TRBV2,-,TRBJ1-5,TRBD1,CASRGTGGNQPQHF
TRBV6-5,-,TRBJ1-4,-,CASGRSMEKLFF
TRBV30,-,TRBJ2-3,-,CAWSVSQGPDTQYF
TRBV14,-,TRBJ2-2,TRBD1,CASSQDSQGAIGLHPGELFF
TRBV7-9,once,TRBJ1-1,-,CASSPFLPEAFF
TRBV7-8,-,TRBJ2-2,-,CASSLPNRDTGELFF
TRBV10-2,-,TRBJ1-2,-,CASLDRGPNYGYTF
TRBV30,few,TRBJ2-4,-,CAWSQGPSNIQYF
TRBV7-8,-,TRBJ2-2,-,CASRQTRETGELFF
TRBV30,-,TRBJ2-1,-,CAWTREREQFF
TRBV7-2,-,TRBJ1-1,TRBD1,CASSLGGQGLNTEAFF
TRBV5-6,-,TRBJ2-3,-,CASSLVRVTDTQYF
TRBV5-6,-,TRBJ1-1,-,CASSYGQFMNTEAFF
TRBV30,few,TRBJ1-1,-,CAWRGEAHSEAFF
TRBV30,-,TRBJ1-6,TRBD1,CAWSAQPLGQGNSPLHF
TRBV2,-,TRBJ1-5,-,CASSATDRGNQPQHF
TRBV4-1,-,TRBJ1-3,-,CASSQDTRNTIYF
TRBV25-1,-,TRBJ2-2,TRBD1,CASSKGAGGYTGELFF
TRBV5-1,-,TRBJ2-1,TRBD2,CASSWTGTSGYNEQFF
TRBV6-4,-,TRBJ1-5,-,CASSDSDGLGMLAQHF
TRBV5-1,-,TRBJ2-3,-,CASSLVQSTDTQYF
TRBV5-1,once,TRBJ2-5,-,CASSPMGVGKETQYF
TRBV10-3,once,TRBJ2-5,-,CAIKSQYEETQYF